The entry below describes one TCR beta chain. The antigen is undetermined. TCRdb's table, derived via immunoSEQ multiplex PCR, lists solely in-frame clones and lacks some. The data contain 12,000 or so clones, about 82% of them seen just once; the ten biggest clones take up under 35%. The sample originates from a study of OX40 agonist ivuxolimab in advanced cancers. Germline V gene lookup returns CDR1 LGHNA and CDR2 YNFKEQ. The V gene end was trimmed by 4 bases and the J gene end by 3 bases; junction bases not matched to a gene: 8. The CDR3 consists of 16 residues. The study, taken as a whole, reports: Among the nonresponders, some also had low normalized T-cell clonal expansion. At doses 0.1 to 3.0 mg/kg, CD4+ and CD8+ clones expanded. The authors did not determine the antigen specificity of the expanded peripheral T cells. CD8+ T cells (on average) carried more expanded clones than CD4+ T cells.

This material consisted of CD4+ or CD8+ T cells sorted from blood, taken in a trial of the OX40 agonist ivuxolimab. The chain is built from TRBV4-2 and TRBJ2-7; 11 nucleotides match TRBD1. The receptor comes from an adult with an advanced solid tumor such as melanoma, head and neck, liver or kidney cancer. The CDR3 sequence: CASSPAIGTGGYEQYF. CDR3 bases: TGTGCCAGCAGCCCAGCCATCGGGACAGGGGGCTACGAGCAGTACTTC.